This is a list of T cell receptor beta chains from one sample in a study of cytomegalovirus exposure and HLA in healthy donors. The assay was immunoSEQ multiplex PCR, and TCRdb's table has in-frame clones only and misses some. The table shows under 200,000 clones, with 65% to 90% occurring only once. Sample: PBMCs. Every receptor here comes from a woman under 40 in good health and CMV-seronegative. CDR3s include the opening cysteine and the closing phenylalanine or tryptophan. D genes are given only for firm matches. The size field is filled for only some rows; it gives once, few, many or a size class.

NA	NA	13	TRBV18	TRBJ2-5	TGTGCCAGCTCACCCTCGGGTCAAGAGACCCAGTACTTC	CASSPSGQETQYF
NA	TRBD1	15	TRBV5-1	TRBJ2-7	TGCGCCAGCAGCTCTCCGGACAGGGGGATGTACGAGCAGTACTTC	CASSSPDRGMYEQYF
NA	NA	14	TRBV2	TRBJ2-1	TGTGCCAGCGGTGAGTTAGCAATAGGAGATGAGCAGTTCTTC	CASGELAIGDEQFF
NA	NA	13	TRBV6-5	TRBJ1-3	TGTGCCAGCAGTGTACAACAGGGAAACACCATATATTTT	CASSVQQGNTIYF
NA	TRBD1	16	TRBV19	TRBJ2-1	TGTGCCAGTAGTACGAGACAGGGGAAGGGTATACATGAGCAGTTCTTC	CASSTRQGKGIHEQFF
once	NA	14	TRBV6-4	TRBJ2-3	TGTGCCAGCAGTGACTCGGAGGCGGGCAAGGTCCAGTATTTT	CASSDSEAGKVQYF
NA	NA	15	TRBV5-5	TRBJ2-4	TGTGCCAGCAGCTTGGGTTCCGGGACAATCCACCCTCAAGCCTTC	CASSLGSGTIHPQAF
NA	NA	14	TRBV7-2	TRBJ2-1	TGTGCCAGCAGCTTTAAGGGGCCGAGGTATGAGCAGTTCTTC	CASSFKGPRYEQFF
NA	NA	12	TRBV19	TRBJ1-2	TGTGCCAGTAGTATGTTGAGCTATGGCTACACCTTC	CASSMLSYGYTF
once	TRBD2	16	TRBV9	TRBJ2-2	TGTGCCAGCAGCAAGTGGACTAGCGGAACAACCGGGGAGCTGTTTTTT	CASSKWTSGTTGELFF
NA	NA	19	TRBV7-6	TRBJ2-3	TGTGCCAGCAGCTTAAAGCCCCCTCCCGGCCAGGGGGAGGCAGATACGCAGTATTTT	CASSLKPPPGQGEADTQYF
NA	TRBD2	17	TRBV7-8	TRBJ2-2	TGTGCCAGCAGCTTGACAGGGAGACTAGCGGTTCCCGGGGAGCTGTTTTTT	CASSLTGRLAVPGELFF
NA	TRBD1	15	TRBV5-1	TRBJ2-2	TGCGCCAGCAGCTTAGGGACAGGGAACACCGGGGAGCTGTTTTTT	CASSLGTGNTGELFF
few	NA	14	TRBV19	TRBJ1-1	TGTGCCAGTTTACCATCGCAGGGGAACACTGAAGCTTTCTTT	CASLPSQGNTEAFF
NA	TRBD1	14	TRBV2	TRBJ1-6	TGTGCCAGCAGTCGGGACAGGGAGAATTCACCCCTCCACTTT	CASSRDRENSPLHF
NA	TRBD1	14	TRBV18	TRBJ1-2	TGTGCCAGCTCACCTCTCCAGACAGGGAGGCCTCAGACCTTC	CASSPLQTGRPQTF
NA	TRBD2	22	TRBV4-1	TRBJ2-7	TGCGCCAGCAGCCGAGCTCCCCGGGTGGGGCCCGGGACTAGCGGGACTACCTACGAGCAGTACTTC	CASSRAPRVGPGTSGTTYEQYF
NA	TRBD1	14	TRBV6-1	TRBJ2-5	TGTGCCAGCCGCTGGGACAGGGGAGGGGAGACCCAGTACTTC	CASRWDRGGETQYF
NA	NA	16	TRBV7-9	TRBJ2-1	TGTGCCAGCAGCCCCAGACCGGGACTGGGGTACAATGAGCAGTTCTTC	CASSPRPGLGYNEQFF
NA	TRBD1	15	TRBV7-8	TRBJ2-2	TGTGCCACCTCGCCAGGGGGACCAACCACCGGGGAGCTGTTTTTT	CATSPGGPTTGELFF
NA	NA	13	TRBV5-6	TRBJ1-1	TGTGCCAGCAGCCTCGGGATTCACACTGAAGCTTTCTTT	CASSLGIHTEAFF
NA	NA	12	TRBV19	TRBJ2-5	TGTGCCAGTAGTGCCAGGGGAGAGACCCAGTACTTC	CASSARGETQYF
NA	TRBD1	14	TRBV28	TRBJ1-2	TGTGCCAGCAGGACAGGGGAGGATAACTATGGCTACACCTTC	CASRTGEDNYGYTF
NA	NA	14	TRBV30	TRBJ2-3	TGTGCCTGGACCCCACTAGCCCCGGGGGTTACGCAGTATTTT	CAWTPLAPGVTQYF
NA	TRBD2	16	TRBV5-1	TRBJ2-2	TGCGCCAGCAGCGGGGGACTAGCGGGACTCACCGGGGAGCTGTTTTTT	CASSGGLAGLTGELFF
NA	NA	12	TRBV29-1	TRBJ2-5	TGCAGCGTTGACCCGGGACAACCCTCCCTGAACTTC	CSVDPGQPSLNF
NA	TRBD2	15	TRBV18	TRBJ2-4	TGTGCCAGCTCACCCGGGCTATACCGGGGGGACATTCAGTACTTC	CASSPGLYRGDIQYF
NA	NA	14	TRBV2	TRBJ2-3	TGTGCCAGCAGAGGCGGGGTAAGCACAGATACGCAGTATTTT	CASRGGVSTDTQYF
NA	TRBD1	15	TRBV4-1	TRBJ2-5	TGCGCCAGCAGTCTCCTTCAGGGGGCCTTCGAGACCCAGTACTTC	CASSLLQGAFETQYF
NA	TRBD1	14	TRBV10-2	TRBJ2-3	TGCGCCAGCCGTAAACAGGGGACCACAGATACGCAGTATTTT	CASRKQGTTDTQYF
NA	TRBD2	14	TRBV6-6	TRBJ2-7	TGTGCCAGCAGCACGACTAGCGGGGGCCTTGAGCAGTACTTC	CASSTTSGGLEQYF
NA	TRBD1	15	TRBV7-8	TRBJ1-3	TGTGCCAGCAGCTTACAGGACAGGGATGGAAACACCATATATTTT	CASSLQDRDGNTIYF
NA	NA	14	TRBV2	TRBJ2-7	TGTGCCAGCAGTGGTACGTGGCAGTCCTACGAGCAGTACTTC	CASSGTWQSYEQYF
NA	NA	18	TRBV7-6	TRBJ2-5	TGTGCCAGCAGCTTAGCGGGGGGGGCGGGGGCCCTCGGAGAGACCCAGTACTTC	CASSLAGGAGALGETQYF
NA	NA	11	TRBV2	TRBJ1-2	TGTGCCAGCAGTGCCTCTTATGGCTACACCTTC	CASSASYGYTF
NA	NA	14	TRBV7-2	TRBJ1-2	TGTGCCAGCAGTGGACAGAACACCTTTTATGGCTACACCTTC	CASSGQNTFYGYTF
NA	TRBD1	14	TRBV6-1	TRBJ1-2	TGTGCCAGCGGGTTGACAGGGCCCGACTATGGCTACACCTTC	CASGLTGPDYGYTF
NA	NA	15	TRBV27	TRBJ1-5	TGTGCCAGCAGTTTATCAGCGGGGGTCTGGCTGCCCCAGCATTTT	CASSLSAGVWLPQHF
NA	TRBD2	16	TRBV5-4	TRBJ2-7	TGTGCCAGCAGCTTGGCCGGGGCTAGCGGGGAATACGAGCAGTACTTC	CASSLAGASGEYEQYF
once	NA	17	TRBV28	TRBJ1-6	TGTGCCAGCACCCCCGGGGACTCCGGAGGGTATAATTCACCCCTCCACTTT	CASTPGDSGGYNSPLHF
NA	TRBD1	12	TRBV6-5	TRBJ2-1	TGTGCCAGCAGTTATAACAGGGGCGAGCAGTTCTTC	CASSYNRGEQFF